Given below is one TCR beta chain in context. The record originates from a study of OX40 agonist ivuxolimab in advanced cancers. TCRdb's table, derived via immunoSEQ multiplex PCR, lists solely in-frame clones and lacks some. The sample has roughly 83,000 clones; 91% are singletons. Trimming shortened V by 5 bases and J by 6 bases, and 14 bases separated the two germline ends. The V gene's germline CDR1 is MNHNS and CDR2 SASEGT. CDR3 size: 14 residues. V gene TRBV6-1 combines with J gene TRBJ1-5, with D hard to call. This specimen was CD4+ or CD8+ T cells sorted from blood, taken in a trial of the OX40 agonist ivuxolimab. This clonotype was obtained from an adult with an advanced solid tumor such as melanoma, head and neck, liver or kidney cancer. CDR3 protein: CASSNRDTLQPQHF. The CDR3 bases are TGTGCCAGCAGTAACCGGGATACGCTTCAGCCCCAGCATTTT.